The 24 T cell receptor beta chains in this list originate from one sample, sequenced in a study of human T cells and chemical hapten exposure. TCRdb itself ran the RACE reads through MiXCR, one entry per CDR3 protein. This table has roughly 120,000 distinct CDR3 sequences, roughly an eighth appearing once. Time point given: patch test 1, 2 weeks after DPC sensitization. Treatment described: therapeutic diphenylcyclopropenone sensitization with weekly scalp DPC. Sequencing used whole blood, obtained in connection with sensitization to the hapten diphenylcyclopropenone (DPC). Every receptor here comes from a woman between 50 and 59 years old with alopecia areata. Some clones in this sample may be carry-over from other donors' samples.

This clonotype occurred a few times. The chain has TRBV2 and TRBJ2-1, with D hard to call. Germline V lookup: CDR1 SNHLY, CDR2 FYNNEI. The germline V and J ends were trimmed by 2 bases and 9 bases, with 11 bases remaining between them. The CDR3 is 13 residues long. The CDR3 here is CASSEQARREQFF. The CDR3 DNA reads TGTGCCAGCAGTGAACAGGCCCGACGTGAGCAGTTCTTC.

The chain employs TRBV18 and TRBJ2-3, with 8 bases identical to TRBD1. The CDR3 sequence is 15 residues long. Germline lookup yields CDR1 KGHSH and CDR2 LQKENI. With 1 base clipped from V and 4 bases from J, the junction kept 4 bases outside the gene matches. CDR3 in amino acids: CASSPRTGRSDTQYF. Here the CDR3 DNA reads TGTGCCAGCTCACCACGGACAGGGAGGTCAGATACGCAGTATTTT.

V is TRBV11-2 and J is TRBJ1-5; tentative D call: TRBD1 (6 bases). CDR3 length: 16 residues. Trimming stripped 5 bases from V and 2 bases from J, with 16 bases between. Germline V gene data show CDR1 as SGHAT and CDR2 as FQNNGV. The CDR3 nucleotides read TGTGCCAGCAGCCCACGGGGGGCAACGGGCAATCAGCCCCAGCATTTT. Translating gives CASSPRGATGNQPQHF.

The chain is built from TRBV18 and TRBJ2-1, with D possibly being TRBD1 or TRBD2 (6 bases each). There are 14 residues in the CDR3. Germline V CDR1 and CDR2: KGHSH, LQKENI. The germline V and J ends were trimmed by 4 bases and 8 bases, with 15 bases remaining between them. CDR3 nucleotide sequence: TGTGCCAGCTCACTGGGACATCCGGGGGATGAGCAGTTCTTC. It translates to CASSLGHPGDEQFF.

Many counts were recorded for this clonotype. The chain combines TRBV4-2 with TRBJ2-5; no definite D call. Germline values: CDR1 LGHNA, CDR2 YNFKEQ. V shed 0 bases and J shed 5 bases, with 13 bases lying between them. This CDR3 has 15 amino acids. The CDR3 loop is CASSQERRAGETQYF. The CDR3 nucleotides are TGTGCCAGCAGCCAAGAACGAAGGGCCGGGGAGACCCAGTACTTC.

This clonotype was picked up many times. J is TRBJ2-1 and V is TRBV29-1; 7 bases fit TRBD2. Germline trimming cut 1 base from V and 6 bases from J; bases unmatched to any gene: 9. The CDR3 is 15 amino acids. CDR1 SQVTM and CDR2 ANQGSEA come from the germline V gene. CDR3 in DNA: TGCAGCGTTGAAGGCGGGAGAGCGTTGTCCAATGAGCAGTTCTTC. It codes for CSVEGGRALSNEQFF.

This clonotype was recorded at least ten times. The chain carries TRBV18 and TRBJ2-5, with 9 bases identical to TRBD1. V lost 0 bases and J lost 4; bases outside the gene matches: 3. In germline, CDR1 is KGHSH, CDR2 LQKENI. The CDR3 contains 15 residues. CDR3 bases: TGTGCCAGCTCACCACCGAGGACAGGGGCAGAGACCCAGTACTTC. It is translated as CASSPPRTGAETQYF.

Many counts were recorded for this clonotype. V and J are TRBV19 and TRBJ2-1, with 7 bases that match TRBD2. Germline assignment: CDR1 LNHDA and CDR2 SQIVND (reference sequence). The trim removed 4 bases at V and 4 bases at J, leaving 7 bases unmatched. This CDR3 has 15 residues. The CDR3 loop is CASSTLAGEYNEQFF. The CDR3 nucleotides read TGTGCCAGTAGTACCCTCGCGGGGGAGTACAATGAGCAGTTCTTC. Looking up the rest from reference TRBV19 and TRBJ2-1 gives the full variable domain: DGGITQSPKYLFRKEGQNVTLSCEQNLNHDAMYWYRQDPGQGLRLIYYSQIVNDFQKGDIAEGYSVSREKKESFPLTVTSAQKNPTAFYLCASSTLAGEYNEQFFGPGTRLTVL.

This chain uses TRBV28 with TRBJ1-1; D remains unclear. CDR1 MDHEN and CDR2 SYDVKM come from the germline V gene. V was pared by 4 bases and J by 3 bases, with 6 bases between. The CDR3 spans 12 residues. The CDR3 DNA follows: TGTGCCAGCAGTTCTCCCGACACTGAAGCTTTCTTT. Translating it yields CASSSPDTEAFF.

The V and J genes are TRBV28 and TRBJ1-6, with TRBD1 matching 9 bases. The CDR3 consists of 15 residues. Germline V CDR1 and CDR2: MDHEN, SYDVKM. The V gene end was trimmed by 6 bases and the J gene end by 7 bases; junction bases not matched to a gene: 7. CDR3 DNA: TGTGCCAGCAGCCAAGGGACAGGGACAAATTCACCCCTCCACTTT. It specifies CASSQGTGTNSPLHF.

This clonotype was seen at least ten times. CDR3 bases: TGTGCCACCAGCACCGACGAGGGGTTTGAGGGATACGGCTACACCTTC. This translates into CATSTDEGFEGYGYTF. The chain combines TRBV15 with TRBJ1-2; possible D gene TRBD1, 5 bases. Germline V gene lookup returns CDR1 LNHNV and CDR2 YYDKDF (reference sequence). The ends were cut back, 4 bases at V and 8 bases at J, with 23 bases in the middle. The CDR3 has 16 residues.

This chain uses TRBV7-2 with TRBJ1-1; 9 nucleotides line up with TRBD1. V was pared by 4 bases and J by 10 bases, with 7 bases of the junction left unmatched. CDR1 is SGHTA and CDR2 is FQGNSA in the germline V gene. CDR3 length equals 13 residues. The CDR3 region is CASSSDRGAGAFF. The CDR3 DNA follows: TGTGCCAGCAGCTCGGACAGGGGCGCTGGAGCTTTCTTT.

The chain is built from TRBV5-1 and TRBJ2-7; 7 nucleotides line up with TRBD1. This CDR3 region has 15 residues. In germline, CDR1 is SGHRS, CDR2 YFSETQ. Losses at the gene ends were 1 base for V and 5 bases for J; bases not matched to a gene: 9. CDR3 sequence: CASSLKQDRAHEQYF. CDR3 sequence (DNA): TGCGCCAGCAGCTTGAAACAAGACAGGGCCCACGAGCAGTACTTC.

This clonotype was seen many times. The chain employs TRBV29-1 and TRBJ1-1; 9 bases match TRBD1. V lost 6 bases, J lost 7 bases, and 6 bases stayed unmatched. CDR1 SQVTM and CDR2 ANQGSEA come from the germline V gene. The CDR3 is 12 residues long. The CDR3 loop is CSVQDRGIEAFF. DNA of the CDR3: TGCAGCGTACAAGACAGGGGGATTGAAGCTTTCTTT.

The chain carries TRBV6-5 and TRBJ2-5, with a possible D match to TRBD1 (6 bases). The CDR3 is 13 residues long. V dropped 6 bases and J dropped 7 bases, with 15 bases sitting between them. CDR1 is MNHEY, CDR2 SVGAGI, per germline. CDR3 sequence: CASRRTDLGTQYF. The DNA for the CDR3 is TGTGCCAGCAGGCGGACAGACTTGGGGACCCAGTACTTC.

This clonotype has just one count. This chain uses TRBV4-1 with TRBJ2-5; D unclear. The germline V gene has CDR1 MGHRA and CDR2 YSYEKL. The V end was cut by 2 bases, the J end by 2 bases, with 12 bases between. The CDR3 consists of 15 residues. CDR3 in amino acids: CASSQTATRQETQYF. CDR3 nucleotide sequence: TGCGCCAGCAGCCAAACAGCCACGCGTCAAGAGACCCAGTACTTC.

Regarding this clonotype: At one end the junction does not follow the germline gene, possibly because of a read error. This sequence joins TRBV6-5 and TRBJ1-2; D might be TRBD1 (5 bases). The CDR3 totals 13 residues. Germline V gene lookup returns CDR1 MNHEY and CDR2 SVGAGI. The CDR3 loop reads CASSPRVRNGYSF. Written as DNA, the CDR3 is TGTGCCAGCAGCCCCAGGGTGAGGAATGGCTACTCCTTC.

The gene calls are TRBV2 and TRBJ1-2, with D possibly matching TRBD1 (5 bases). CDR1 is SNHLY, CDR2 FYNNEI, per germline. Trimming left V 4 bases short and J 4 bases short, with 13 bases between. The CDR3 totals 14 residues. CDR3 residues: CASSVGTGAYGYTF. DNA for the CDR3: TGTGCCAGCAGTGTCGGCACAGGAGCCTATGGCTACACCTTC. The whole variable domain, remainder taken from reference TRBV2 and TRBJ1-2, is EPEVTQTPSHQVTQMGQEVILRCVPISNHLYFYWYRQILGQKVEFLVSFYNNEISEKSEIFDDQFSVERPDGSNFTLKIRSTKLEDSAMYFCASSVGTGAYGYTFGSGTRLTVV.

This clonotype was found a few times. The chain combines TRBV12-3 or TRBV12-4 with TRBJ2-1; weak D call: TRBD2 (6 bases). V was pared by 6 bases and J by 0 bases, with 12 bases between. The CDR3 runs to 15 residues. In nucleotides, the CDR3 is TGTGCCAGCAGCCTAGGGACTCCCTCCTACAATGAGCAGTTCTTC. Translated: CASSLGTPSYNEQFF.

This rearrangement joins TRBV20-1 to TRBJ2-4; no firm D call. The CDR3 consists of 15 residues. Germline values: CDR1 DFQATT, CDR2 SNEGSKA (reference sequence). With 4 bases removed from V and 0 bases from J, the gap between germline ends came to 13 bases. This CDR3 reads CSATAHLEAKNIQYF. As DNA, the CDR3 is TGCAGTGCTACCGCCCATCTTGAAGCCAAAAACATTCAGTACTTC.

This clonotype was found many times. The chain employs TRBV5-6 and TRBJ2-1, with TRBD1 matching over 7 bases. Germline assignment: CDR1 SGHDT and CDR2 YYEEEE. CDR3 length: 16 residues. V was clipped by 3 bases and J by 8 bases; unmatched bases: 14. CDR3 nucleotides: TGTGCCAGCAGCTGGGCAACAGGGGCGCCAACCTATGAGCAGTTCTTC. Its protein product is CASSWATGAPTYEQFF.

In nucleotides, the CDR3 is TGTGCCAGCAGTGGCGGGGGGGCCGGTGACAATGAGCAGTTCTTC. It is translated as CASSGGGAGDNEQFF. The chain is built from TRBV6-2 or TRBV6-3 and TRBJ2-1; 9 bases are a match to TRBD2. V lost 5 bases and J lost 5; bases outside the gene matches: 7. The CDR3 length is 15 residues. The germline V gene has CDR1 MNHEY and CDR2 SVGEGT.

This clonotype was found a few times. The V call is TRBV5-1, the J call TRBJ2-7; D possibly uses TRBD1 or TRBD2 (5 bases each). This CDR3 region has 17 residues. The ends were cut back, 0 bases at V and 3 bases at J, with 19 bases in the middle. The V gene's germline CDR1 is SGHRS and CDR2 YFSETQ. DNA of the CDR3: TGCGCCAGCAGCTTGGTAGGTGGGGGTTCTATCATCTACGAGCAGTACTTC. This encodes CASSLVGGGSIIYEQYF.

Many counts were recorded for this clonotype. The chain uses TRBV3-1 and TRBJ1-1; no clear D. CDR3 length equals 12 residues. Germline CDR1 reads LGHDT; CDR2 reads YNNKEL (reference sequence). V was shortened by 4 bases and J by 3 bases, with 6 bases between the two germline ends. For the CDR3, the DNA is TGTGCCAGCAGCCTAGTCCACACTGAAGCTTTCTTT. Its protein is CASSLVHTEAFF.